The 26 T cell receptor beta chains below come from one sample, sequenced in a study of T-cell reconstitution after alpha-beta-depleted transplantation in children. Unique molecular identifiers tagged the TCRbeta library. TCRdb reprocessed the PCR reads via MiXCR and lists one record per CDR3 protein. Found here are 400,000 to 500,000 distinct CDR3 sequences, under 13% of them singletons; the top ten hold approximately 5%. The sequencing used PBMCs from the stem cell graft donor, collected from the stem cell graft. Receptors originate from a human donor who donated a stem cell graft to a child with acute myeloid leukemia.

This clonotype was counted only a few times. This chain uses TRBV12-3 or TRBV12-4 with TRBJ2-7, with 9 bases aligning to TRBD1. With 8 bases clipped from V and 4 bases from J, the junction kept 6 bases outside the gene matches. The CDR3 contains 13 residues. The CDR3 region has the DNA TGTGCCAGCGGAGGACAGGGGCGGTACGAGCAGTACTTC. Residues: CASGGQGRYEQYF.

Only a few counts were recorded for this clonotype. In DNA, the CDR3 is TGCAGCGTTGAGGCCCGGGGTCTCACAGATACGCAGTATTTT. Amino acid sequence: CSVEARGLTDTQYF. The chain carries TRBV29-1 and TRBJ2-3; tentatively, D is TRBD2 (5 bases). The germline V gene has CDR1 SQVTM and CDR2 ANQGSEA. Trimming removed 3 bases at V and 2 bases at J, with 12 bases between. The CDR3 has 14 residues.

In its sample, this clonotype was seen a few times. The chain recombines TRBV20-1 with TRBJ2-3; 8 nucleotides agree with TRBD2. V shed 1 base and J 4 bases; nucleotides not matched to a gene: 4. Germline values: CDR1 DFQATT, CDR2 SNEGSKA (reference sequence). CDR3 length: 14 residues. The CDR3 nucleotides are TGCAGTGCTAGAGTTGCGGGAGGCGCAGATACGCAGTATTTT. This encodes CSARVAGGADTQYF.

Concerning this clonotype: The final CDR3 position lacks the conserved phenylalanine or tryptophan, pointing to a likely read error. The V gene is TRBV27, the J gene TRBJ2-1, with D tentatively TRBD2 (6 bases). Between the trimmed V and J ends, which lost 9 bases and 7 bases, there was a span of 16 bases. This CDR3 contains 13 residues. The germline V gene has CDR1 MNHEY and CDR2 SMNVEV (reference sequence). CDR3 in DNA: TGTGCCAGTAGCGGTCTGAGGGAAAATGAGCAGTTCTTG. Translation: CASSGLRENEQFL.

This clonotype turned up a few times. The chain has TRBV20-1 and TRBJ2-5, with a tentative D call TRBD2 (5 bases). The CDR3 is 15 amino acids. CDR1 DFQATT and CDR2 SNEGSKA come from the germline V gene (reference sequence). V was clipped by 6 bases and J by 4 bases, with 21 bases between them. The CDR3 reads CSAQSGLVSGETQYF. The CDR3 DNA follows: TGCAGTGCCCAGAGCGGACTCGTGTCTGGAGAGACCCAGTACTTC.

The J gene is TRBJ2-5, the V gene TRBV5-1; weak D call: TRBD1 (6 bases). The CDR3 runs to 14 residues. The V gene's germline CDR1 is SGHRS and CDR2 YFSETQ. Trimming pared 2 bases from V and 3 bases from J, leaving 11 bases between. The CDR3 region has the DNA TGCGCCAGCAGCTTCGGGTCAGGGGAAGAGACCCAGTACTTC. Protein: CASSFGSGEETQYF.

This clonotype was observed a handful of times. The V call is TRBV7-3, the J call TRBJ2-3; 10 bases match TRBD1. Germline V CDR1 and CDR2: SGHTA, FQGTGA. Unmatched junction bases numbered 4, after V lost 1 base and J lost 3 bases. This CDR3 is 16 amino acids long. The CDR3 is CASSLMGTGATDTQYF. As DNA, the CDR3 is TGTGCCAGCAGCTTAATGGGGACAGGGGCGACAGATACGCAGTATTTT.

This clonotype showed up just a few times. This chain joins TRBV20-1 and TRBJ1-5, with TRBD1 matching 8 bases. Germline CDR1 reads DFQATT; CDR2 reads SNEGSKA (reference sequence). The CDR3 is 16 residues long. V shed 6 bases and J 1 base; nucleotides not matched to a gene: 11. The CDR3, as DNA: TGCAGTGCCAGCACCGGGACAGGTATAAGCAATCAGCCCCAGCATTTT. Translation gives CSASTGTGISNQPQHF.

The CDR3 DNA reads TGCGCCAGCGGGGGGGACAGAAGCTATGGCTACACCTTC. It encodes CASGGDRSYGYTF. The rearrangement joins TRBV5-1 to TRBJ1-2; 7 bases fit TRBD1. The trim removed 7 bases at V and 4 bases at J, leaving 7 bases unmatched. The CDR3 extends over 13 amino acids. CDR1 and CDR2 from the germline V gene are SGHRS and YFSETQ.

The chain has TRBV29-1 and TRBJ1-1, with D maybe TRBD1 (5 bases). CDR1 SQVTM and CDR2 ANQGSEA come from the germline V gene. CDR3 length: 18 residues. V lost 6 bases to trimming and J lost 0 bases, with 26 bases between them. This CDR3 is CSVEIPGGRGPMNTEAFF. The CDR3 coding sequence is TGCAGCGTCGAGATCCCGGGAGGGAGGGGACCGATGAACACTGAAGCTTTCTTT.

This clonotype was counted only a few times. The CDR3 reads CSASITGSGNTIYF. The CDR3 DNA is TGCAGTGCTAGTATAACAGGGTCTGGAAACACCATATATTTT. The V call is TRBV20-1, the J call TRBJ1-3; possible D gene TRBD1, 6 bases. Germline CDR1 reads DFQATT; CDR2 reads SNEGSKA (reference sequence). The V end was cut by 3 bases, the J end by 1 base, with 10 bases between. This CDR3 is 14 amino acids long.

The CDR3 region has the DNA TGTGCCAGCAGTGAAGTTGGGGGAATCCCCTACGAGCAGTACTTC. It is translated as CASSEVGGIPYEQYF. The J gene is TRBJ2-7, the V gene TRBV6-1; D may be TRBD1 or TRBD2 (5 bases each). The CDR3 is 15 amino acids. Trimming pared 1 base from V and 2 bases from J, leaving 12 bases between. The germline CDR1 and CDR2 sequences are MNHNS and SASEGT.

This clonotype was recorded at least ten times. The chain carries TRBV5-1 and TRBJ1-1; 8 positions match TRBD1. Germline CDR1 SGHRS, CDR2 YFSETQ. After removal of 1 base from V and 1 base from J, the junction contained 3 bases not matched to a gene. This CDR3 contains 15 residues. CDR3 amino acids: CASSLLGQGNTEAFF. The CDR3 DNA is TGCGCCAGCAGCTTGTTAGGACAGGGGAACACTGAAGCTTTCTTT.

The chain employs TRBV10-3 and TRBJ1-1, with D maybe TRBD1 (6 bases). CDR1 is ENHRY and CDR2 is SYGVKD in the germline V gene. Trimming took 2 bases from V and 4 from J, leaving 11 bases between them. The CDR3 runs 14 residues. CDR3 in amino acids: CAISETTGSTEAFF. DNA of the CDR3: TGTGCCATCAGTGAGACCACAGGGTCCACTGAAGCTTTCTTT.

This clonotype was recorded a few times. This CDR3 is CASSLGTSRDNEQFF. The CDR3 DNA follows: TGTGCCAGCAGCTTAGGCACTAGCAGAGACAATGAGCAGTTCTTC. The rearrangement links TRBV11-1 to TRBJ2-1; TRBD2 might be the D (6 bases). This CDR3 region has 15 residues. The germline V gene encodes CDR1 SGHAT and CDR2 FQDESV (reference sequence). V lost 1 base and J lost 5, with 12 bases in between.

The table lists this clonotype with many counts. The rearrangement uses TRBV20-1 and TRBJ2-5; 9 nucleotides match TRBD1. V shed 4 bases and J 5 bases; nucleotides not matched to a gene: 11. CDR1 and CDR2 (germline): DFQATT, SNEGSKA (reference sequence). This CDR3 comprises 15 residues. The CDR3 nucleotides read TGCAGTGCTATTAGGGGGGACAGGGAAACCGAGACCCAGTACTTC. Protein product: CSAIRGDRETETQYF.

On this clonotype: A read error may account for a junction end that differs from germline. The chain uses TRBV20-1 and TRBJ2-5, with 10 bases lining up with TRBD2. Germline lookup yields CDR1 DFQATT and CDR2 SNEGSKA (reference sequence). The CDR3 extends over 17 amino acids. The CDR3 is CCASSLSSGSRGETQYF. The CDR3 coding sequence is TGCTGTGCTAGCTCCCTCTCTAGCGGGAGCCGTGGGGAGACCCAGTACTTC.

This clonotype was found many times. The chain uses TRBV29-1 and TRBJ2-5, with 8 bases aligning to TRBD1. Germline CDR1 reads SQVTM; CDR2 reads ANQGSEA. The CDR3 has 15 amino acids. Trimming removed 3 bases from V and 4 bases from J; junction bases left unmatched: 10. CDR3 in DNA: TGCAGCGTTGATTCAGGACAGGGAAGAGGAGAGACCCAGTACTTC. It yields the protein CSVDSGQGRGETQYF.

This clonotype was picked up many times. DNA of the CDR3: TGTGCCAGCAGTGTTGGGAGGTACCAAGAGACCCAGTACTTC. Translating gives CASSVGRYQETQYF. J is TRBJ2-5 and V is TRBV6-4, with D perhaps TRBD2 (6 bases). Germline lookup yields CDR1 MRHNA and CDR2 SNTAGT. This CDR3 contains 14 residues. The V end was cut by 4 bases, the J end by 0 bases, with 9 bases between.

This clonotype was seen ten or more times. CDR3 residues: CASSGGLADYSSYNEQFF. In DNA, the CDR3 is TGTGCCAGCAGCGGGGGTCTAGCGGACTACAGCTCCTACAATGAGCAGTTCTTC. V is TRBV11-2 and J is TRBJ2-1; 7 positions agree with TRBD2. The V gene's germline CDR1 is SGHAT and CDR2 FQNNGV. The CDR3 is 18 residues long. Trimming removed 5 bases from V and 0 bases from J; junction bases left unmatched: 13.

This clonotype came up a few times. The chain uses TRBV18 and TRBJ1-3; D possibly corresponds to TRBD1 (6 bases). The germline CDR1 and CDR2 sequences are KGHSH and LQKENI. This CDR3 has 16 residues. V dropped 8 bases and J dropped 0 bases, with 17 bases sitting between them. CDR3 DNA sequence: TGTGCCAGCAGGGACACCTCAATCCCCTCTGGAAACACCATATATTTT. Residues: CASRDTSIPSGNTIYF.

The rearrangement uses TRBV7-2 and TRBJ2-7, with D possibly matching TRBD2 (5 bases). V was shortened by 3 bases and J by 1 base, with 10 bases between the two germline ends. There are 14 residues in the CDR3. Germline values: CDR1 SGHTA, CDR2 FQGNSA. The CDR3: CASSLMGSSYEQYV. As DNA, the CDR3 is TGTGCCAGCAGCTTGATGGGGAGTTCCTACGAGCAGTACGTC.

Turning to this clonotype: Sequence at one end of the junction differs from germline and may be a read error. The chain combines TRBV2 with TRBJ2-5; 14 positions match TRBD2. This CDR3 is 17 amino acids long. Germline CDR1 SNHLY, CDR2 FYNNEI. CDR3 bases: TGTGACAGCAGTTCCGGGACTAGCGGGAGTCAGCAAGAGACCCAGTACTTC. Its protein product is CDSSSGTSGSQQETQYF.

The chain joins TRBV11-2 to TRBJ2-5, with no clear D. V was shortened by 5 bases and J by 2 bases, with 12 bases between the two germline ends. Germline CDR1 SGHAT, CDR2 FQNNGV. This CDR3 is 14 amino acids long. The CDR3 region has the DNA TGTGCCAGCAGCCCACAGACACGGCAAGAGACCCAGTACTTC. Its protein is CASSPQTRQETQYF. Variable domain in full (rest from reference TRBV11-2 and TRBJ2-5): EAGVAQSPRYKIIEKRQSVAFWCNPISGHATLYWYQQILGQGPKLLIQFQNNGVVDDSQLPKDRFSAERLKGVDSTLKIQPAKLEDSAVYLCASSPQTRQETQYFGPGTRLLVL.

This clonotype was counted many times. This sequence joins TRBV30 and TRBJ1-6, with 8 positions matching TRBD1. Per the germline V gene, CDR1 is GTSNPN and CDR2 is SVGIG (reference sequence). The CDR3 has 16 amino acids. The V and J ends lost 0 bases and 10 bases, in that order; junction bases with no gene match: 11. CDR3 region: CAWSVPQGAGRSPLHF. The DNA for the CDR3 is TGTGCCTGGAGTGTACCCCAGGGGGCCGGCAGATCACCCCTCCACTTT.

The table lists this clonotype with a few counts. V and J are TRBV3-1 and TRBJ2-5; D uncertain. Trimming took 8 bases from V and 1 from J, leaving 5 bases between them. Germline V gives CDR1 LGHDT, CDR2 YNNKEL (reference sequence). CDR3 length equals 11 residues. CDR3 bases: TGTGCCAGCCGAATCCAAGAGACCCAGTACTTC. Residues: CASRIQETQYF.